This entry lists 20 T cell receptor beta chains sequenced from one sample in a study of neurological immune-mediated disorders. Each CDR3 protein is one row after TCRdb ran MiXCR on the 5' RACE reads. The sample records roughly 30,000 distinct CDR3 sequences, 5% to 7.5% being singletons. The specimen was PBMCs. Receptor source: a woman aged 50 to 60 in good health.

Sample share makes this clonotype medium-sized. The chain joins TRBV20-1 to TRBJ2-3; 9 bases line up with TRBD2. Germline V gives CDR1 DFQATT, CDR2 SNEGSKA (reference sequence). This CDR3 has 17 residues. Unmatched junction bases numbered 14, after V lost 3 bases and J lost 4 bases. CDR3 sequence reads: CSASPPSGRPGPDTQYF. CDR3 DNA: TGCAGTGCTAGTCCCCCCAGCGGGAGGCCGGGCCCAGATACGCAGTATTTT.

The sample holds many counts of this clonotype. V gene TRBV3-1 combines with J gene TRBJ2-1; weak D call: TRBD2 (5 bases). V shed 1 base and J shed 8 bases, with 15 bases lying between them. This CDR3 has 15 amino acids. CDR1 is LGHDT and CDR2 is YNNKEL in the germline V gene (reference sequence). In DNA, the CDR3 is TGTGCCAGCAGCCAAGTTTCGGGTAGCGACTATGAGCAGTTCTTC. Translation gives CASSQVSGSDYEQFF.

This clonotype was seen repeatedly, ten times or more. V and J are TRBV20-1 and TRBJ2-5; D not certain. The V end was cut by 5 bases, the J end by 1 base, with 8 bases between. Germline V lookup: CDR1 DFQATT, CDR2 SNEGSKA (reference sequence). CDR3 size: 12 residues. The CDR3 DNA is TGCAGTGCTCACTCGGGCCAAGAGACCCAGTACTTC. It is translated as CSAHSGQETQYF.

At least ten counts were recorded for this clonotype. V gene TRBV6-5 combines with J gene TRBJ2-2; D gene ambiguous. Germline V gene lookup returns CDR1 MNHEY and CDR2 SVGAGI. V lost 4 bases and J 1 base, leaving 7 bases between the germline ends. The CDR3 spans 14 residues. DNA of the CDR3: TGTGCCAGCAGTTGGTTGGGGAACACCGGGGAGCTGTTTTTT. Protein product: CASSWLGNTGELFF.

This clonotype was observed many times. The V and J genes are TRBV20-1 and TRBJ2-5; possibly TRBD1 for D (6 bases). Germline assignment: CDR1 DFQATT and CDR2 SNEGSKA (reference sequence). This CDR3 contains 13 residues. The germline V and J ends were trimmed by 4 bases and 4 bases, with 13 bases remaining between them. The CDR3 DNA reads TGCAGTGCTACAGGGGTCGGTCCAGAGACCCAGTACTTC. Its protein product is CSATGVGPETQYF.

This clonotype was recorded many times. The V and J genes are TRBV7-9 and TRBJ1-2; maybe TRBD1 (6 bases). The ends were cut back, 4 bases at V and 5 bases at J, with 11 bases in the middle. This CDR3 spans 13 amino acids. Germline-derived CDR1 and CDR2 are SEHNR and FQNEAQ (reference sequence). The chain's CDR3 is CASSSTGFYGYTF. The CDR3 DNA follows: TGTGCCAGCAGCTCAACAGGGTTTTATGGCTACACCTTC.

This clonotype was counted many times. The chain's CDR3 is CASSVDGLAGVKETQYF. The CDR3, as DNA: TGTGCCAGCAGCGTAGATGGGCTAGCGGGAGTTAAGGAGACCCAGTACTTC. J is TRBJ2-5 and V is TRBV9; TRBD2 matches 10 bases. The CDR3 is 17 amino acids. The germline gives CDR1 SGDLS, CDR2 YYNGEE. After removal of 0 bases from V and 5 bases from J, the junction contained 10 bases not matched to a gene. Filled out from reference TRBV9 and TRBJ2-5, the complete variable domain reads DSGVTQTPKHLITATGQRVTLRCSPRSGDLSVYWYQQSLDQGLQFLIQYYNGEERAKGNILERFSAQQFPDLHSELNLSSLELGDSALYFCASSVDGLAGVKETQYFGPGTRLLVL.

Ten or more counts support this clonotype. The chain has TRBV7-9 and TRBJ2-1; 8 bases align to TRBD2. CDR3 length: 14 amino acids. The germline V gene encodes CDR1 SEHNR and CDR2 FQNEAQ (reference sequence). Unmatched junction bases numbered 3, after V lost 5 bases and J lost 3 bases. This CDR3 reads CASSRSGSYNEQFF. The CDR3 DNA sequence: TGTGCCAGCAGCAGAAGCGGGAGCTACAATGAGCAGTTCTTC.

This clonotype has at least ten counts. V is TRBV5-8 and J is TRBJ2-3, with TRBD2 matching over 8 bases. The CDR3 contains 17 residues. The J segment lost 1 base and the V segment lost 0 bases, leaving 7 bases of the junction unmatched. Per the germline V gene, CDR1 is SGHTS and CDR2 is YDEGEE. The CDR3 region has the DNA TGTGCCAGCAGCTTGGGAAGAAGCGGGGGCGGCACAGATACGCAGTATTTT. It is translated as CASSLGRSGGGTDTQYF.

Ten or more counts support this clonotype. This chain connects TRBV28 to TRBJ2-7; perhaps TRBD2 as D (6 bases). Per germline, CDR1 MDHEN and CDR2 SYDVKM. The CDR3 length is 15 residues. Trimming removed 0 bases at V and 2 bases at J, with 11 bases between. CDR3 in amino acids: CASSLWGLKPYEQYF. The CDR3 DNA is TGTGCCAGCAGTTTATGGGGACTGAAACCCTACGAGCAGTACTTC.

This clonotype was observed many times. This sequence joins TRBV9 and TRBJ1-6; TRBD1 agrees at 7 bases. With V trimmed by 8 bases and J by 8 bases, 7 bases remained unmatched. Germline values: CDR1 SGDLS, CDR2 YYNGEE. This CDR3 region has 13 residues. CDR3 residues: CARQQGRHSPLHF. The CDR3 region has the DNA TGTGCCAGACAACAGGGGAGGCATTCACCCCTCCACTTT.

This clonotype was recorded a few times. The chain uses TRBV7-2 and TRBJ1-5; weak D call: TRBD1 (5 bases). CDR1 and CDR2 (germline): SGHTA, FQGNSA. The CDR3 spans 15 residues. Trimming took 1 base from V and 11 from J, leaving 18 bases between them. The chain's CDR3 is CASSLGARGSTTQHF. In nucleotides, the CDR3 is TGTGCCAGCAGCTTAGGTGCGAGGGGATCTACGACCCAGCATTTT. The entire variable domain, with the rest obtained from reference TRBV7-2 and TRBJ1-5, is as follows: GAGVSQSPSNKVTEKGKDVELRCDPISGHTALYWYRQSLGQGLEFLIYFQGNSAPDKSGLPSDRFSAERTGGSVSTLTIQRTQQEDSAVYLCASSLGARGSTTQHFGDGTRLSIL.

At least ten counts were recorded for this clonotype. The chain carries TRBV5-1 and TRBJ1-5; D uncertain. Germline values: CDR1 SGHRS, CDR2 YFSETQ. Trimming cost V 4 bases and J 0 bases, with 11 bases left between them. CDR3 length: 15 amino acids. The CDR3 loop is CASSVSSGSNQPQHF. Here the CDR3 DNA reads TGCGCCAGCAGCGTGTCGTCAGGTAGCAATCAGCCCCAGCATTTT.

This clonotype was counted many times. The genes are TRBV6-1 and TRBJ2-2; 14 nucleotides match TRBD2. This CDR3 spans 14 amino acids. With 10 bases clipped from V and 6 bases from J, the junction kept 4 bases outside the gene matches. Germline CDR1 and CDR2: MNHNS and SASEGT. The CDR3 here is CATGLAGGAGELFF. Written as DNA, the CDR3 is TGTGCCACCGGACTAGCGGGGGGTGCCGGGGAGCTGTTTTTT.

This clonotype was seen repeatedly, ten times or more. The rearrangement joins TRBV5-1 to TRBJ1-6; 10 nucleotides agree with TRBD1. The V gene end was trimmed by 3 bases and the J gene end by 6 bases; junction bases not matched to a gene: 9. Germline V lookup: CDR1 SGHRS, CDR2 YFSETQ. This CDR3 has 17 residues. In DNA, the CDR3 is TGCGCCAGCAGCTCTTCGGGACAGGGGTCGGTTAATTCACCCCTCCACTTT. It codes for CASSSSGQGSVNSPLHF.

The CDR3 nucleotides read TGTGCCTGGAGTAAACGACTAGCGGGAGAGGAGCAGTTCTTC. Translating gives CAWSKRLAGEEQFF. V usage is TRBV30 and J usage is TRBJ2-1, with 12 positions matching TRBD2. CDR1 is GTSNPN, CDR2 SVGIG, per germline (reference sequence). J was trimmed by 10 bases and V by 2 bases; bases with no gene match: 6. This CDR3 has 14 residues.

This clonotype was counted at least ten times. The genes are TRBV5-8 and TRBJ1-5; 8 nucleotides agree with TRBD1. Losses at the gene ends were 4 bases for V and 2 bases for J; bases not matched to a gene: 11. Germline lookup yields CDR1 SGHTS and CDR2 YDEGEE. The CDR3 spans 17 residues. The CDR3 nucleotides read TGTGCCAGCAGCCGTCGGACAGGGCGAGTTGGCAATCAGCCCCAGCATTTT. It yields the protein CASSRRTGRVGNQPQHF.

This clonotype has ten or more counts. The chain links TRBV25-1 to TRBJ1-2; 7 bases align to TRBD1. CDR3 size: 13 residues. V trimming: 7 bases; J trimming: 7 bases; junction bases outside the gene matches: 9. CDR1 and CDR2 from the germline V gene are MGHDK and SYGVNS. Here the CDR3 DNA reads TGTGCCAGCACTGACAGGGCGGTTCGTGGCTACACCTTC. Its translation: CASTDRAVRGYTF.

Turning to this clonotype: Germline is not matched at one junction end, which may reflect a read error. V and J are TRBV20-1 and TRBJ2-1, with TRBD2 matching over 12 bases. The V gene's germline CDR1 is DFQATT and CDR2 SNEGSKA (reference sequence). The CDR3 sequence is 20 residues long. Here the CDR3 reads CSATHTRHGLAGPGHNDQFF. CDR3 DNA sequence: TGCAGTGCTACTCACACAAGACATGGACTAGCGGGGCCCGGGCACAATGATCAGTTCTTC.

This clonotype came up many times. The CDR3 reads CSAPGTSGFTDTQYF. The CDR3 DNA sequence: TGCAGTGCCCCGGGGACTAGCGGGTTCACAGATACGCAGTATTTT. The chain uses TRBV20-1 and TRBJ2-3, with 12 bases identical to TRBD2. Germline values: CDR1 DFQATT, CDR2 SNEGSKA (reference sequence). This CDR3 region has 15 residues. V gave up 6 bases and J gave up 2 bases; unmatched junction bases: 6.